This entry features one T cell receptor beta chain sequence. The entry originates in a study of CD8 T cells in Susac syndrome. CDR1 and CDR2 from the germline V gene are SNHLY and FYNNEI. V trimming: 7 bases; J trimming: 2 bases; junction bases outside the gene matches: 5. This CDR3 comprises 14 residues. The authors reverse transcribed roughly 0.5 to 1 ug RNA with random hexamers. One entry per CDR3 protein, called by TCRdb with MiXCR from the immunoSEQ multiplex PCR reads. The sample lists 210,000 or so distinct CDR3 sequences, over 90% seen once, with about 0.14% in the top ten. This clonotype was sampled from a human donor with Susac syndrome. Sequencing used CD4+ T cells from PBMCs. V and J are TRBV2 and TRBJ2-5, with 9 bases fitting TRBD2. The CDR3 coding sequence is TGTGCCAGCATGGTTCTAGCGGGGCAAGAGACCCAGTACTTC. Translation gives CASMVLAGQETQYF.